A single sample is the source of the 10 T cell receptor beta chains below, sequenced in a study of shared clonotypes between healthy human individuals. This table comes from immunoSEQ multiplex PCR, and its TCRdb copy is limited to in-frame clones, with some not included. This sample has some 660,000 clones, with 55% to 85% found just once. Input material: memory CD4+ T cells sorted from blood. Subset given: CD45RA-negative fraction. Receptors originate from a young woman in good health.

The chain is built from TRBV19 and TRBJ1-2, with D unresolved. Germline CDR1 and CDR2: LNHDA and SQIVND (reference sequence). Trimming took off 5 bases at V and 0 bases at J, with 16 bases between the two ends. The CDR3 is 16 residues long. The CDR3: CASSPMKPATNYGYTF. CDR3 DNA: TGTGCCAGTAGTCCCATGAAGCCAGCAACTAACTATGGCTACACCTTC.

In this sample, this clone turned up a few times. The CDR3 protein is CASSDPGQGRKTQYF. Here the CDR3 DNA reads TGTGCCAGCAGCGATCCGGGACAGGGGCGGAAGACCCAGTACTTC. The chain joins TRBV2 to TRBJ2-5; 10 nucleotides line up with TRBD1. With V trimmed by 6 bases and J by 6 bases, 10 bases remained unmatched. CDR1 SNHLY and CDR2 FYNNEI come from the germline V gene. The CDR3 spans 15 residues.

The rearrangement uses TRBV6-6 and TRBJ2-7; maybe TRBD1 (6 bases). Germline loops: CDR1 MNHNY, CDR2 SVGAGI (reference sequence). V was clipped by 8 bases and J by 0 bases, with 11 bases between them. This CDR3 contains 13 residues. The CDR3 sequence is CASRDILSYEQYF. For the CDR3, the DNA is TGTGCCAGCCGGGACATCCTCTCCTACGAGCAGTACTTC.

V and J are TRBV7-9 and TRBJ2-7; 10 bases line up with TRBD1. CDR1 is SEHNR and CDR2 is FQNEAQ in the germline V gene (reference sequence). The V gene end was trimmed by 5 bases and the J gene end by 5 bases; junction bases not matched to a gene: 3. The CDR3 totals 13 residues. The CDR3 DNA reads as TGTGCCAGCAGCAGACAGGGGGCGAACGAGCAGTACTTC. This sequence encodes CASSRQGANEQYF.

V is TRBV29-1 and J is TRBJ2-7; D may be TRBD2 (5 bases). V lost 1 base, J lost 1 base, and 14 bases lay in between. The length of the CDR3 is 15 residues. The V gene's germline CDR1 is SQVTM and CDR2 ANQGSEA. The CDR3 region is CSVEVRLARSYEQYF. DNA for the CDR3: TGCAGCGTTGAAGTTCGGCTAGCTAGATCCTACGAGCAGTACTTC.

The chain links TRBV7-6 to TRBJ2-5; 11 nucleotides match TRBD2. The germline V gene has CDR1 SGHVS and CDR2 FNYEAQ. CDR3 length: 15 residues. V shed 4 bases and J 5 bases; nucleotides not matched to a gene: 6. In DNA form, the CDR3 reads TGTGCCAGCAGCTCCCGGACTAGCGGGTTGGAGACCCAGTACTTC. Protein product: CASSSRTSGLETQYF.

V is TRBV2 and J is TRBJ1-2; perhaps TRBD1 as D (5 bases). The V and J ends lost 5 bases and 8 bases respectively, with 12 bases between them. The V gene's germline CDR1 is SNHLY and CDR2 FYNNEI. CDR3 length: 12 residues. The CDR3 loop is CASSRQGQGYTF. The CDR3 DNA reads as TGTGCCAGCAGTCGGCAGGGTCAAGGCTACACCTTC.

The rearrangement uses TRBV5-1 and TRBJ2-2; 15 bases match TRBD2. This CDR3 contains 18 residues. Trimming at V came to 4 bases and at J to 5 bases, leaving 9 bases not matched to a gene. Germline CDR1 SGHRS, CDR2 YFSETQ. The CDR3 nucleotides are TGCGCCAGCAGCCCACCCCGGACTAGCGGGAGGGGGACCGGGGAGCTGTTTTTT. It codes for CASSPPRTSGRGTGELFF.

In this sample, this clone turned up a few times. CDR3 sequence (DNA): TGTGCCAGCAGAACTCCAGGGGGCGGAAACACTGAAGCTTTCTTT. Translating it yields CASRTPGGGNTEAFF. The V call is TRBV7-8, the J call TRBJ1-1; 8 positions agree with TRBD1. CDR1 is SGHVS and CDR2 is FQNEAQ in the germline V gene. V shed 6 bases and J 2 bases; nucleotides not matched to a gene: 8. The CDR3 totals 15 residues.

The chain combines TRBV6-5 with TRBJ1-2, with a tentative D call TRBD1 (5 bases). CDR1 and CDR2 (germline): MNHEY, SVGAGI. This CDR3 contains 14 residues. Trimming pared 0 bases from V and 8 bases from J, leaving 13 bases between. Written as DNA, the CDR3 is TGTGCCAGCAGTTACTCGGGGGGGGAATACGGCTACACCTTC. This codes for CASSYSGGEYGYTF.